This TCR beta chain was retrieved from a study of OX40 agonist ivuxolimab in advanced cancers. The overall study: Enrolled patients in dose escalation had cancers that were hepatocellular carcinoma, melanoma, renal cell or head and neck cancer. A male proportion of about 84% was recorded, with mean age approximately 57 years and range about 23 to 90.

CDR1 MNHEY and CDR2 SVGAGI come from the germline V gene. With 6 bases removed from V and 7 bases from J, the gap between germline ends came to 13 bases. The CDR3 has 12 amino acids. TCRdb keeps only in-frame clones here, not all; method: immunoSEQ multiplex PCR. The sample has about 22,000 clones; about 88% are singletons. This clone was observed a single time. The source material was CD4+ or CD8+ T cells sorted from blood, sampled in a trial of the OX40 agonist ivuxolimab. This TCR was sampled from an adult with an advanced solid tumor such as melanoma, head and neck, liver or kidney cancer. The chain has TRBV6-5 and TRBJ2-7; D not resolved. CDR3 DNA sequence: TGTGCCAGCAGCCCCGGATTAAAAGAGCAGTACTTC. Its protein product is CASSPGLKEQYF.